This T cell receptor beta chain was recovered during a study of cytomegalovirus exposure and HLA in healthy donors. This CDR3 is 14 amino acids long. J was trimmed by 3 bases and V by 10 bases; bases with no gene match: 5. Germline CDR1 and CDR2: MNHNS and SASEGT. Study-level points and caveats: TRBV6-2, TRBV6-3 and other indistinguishable V segments were excluded. Whilst most TCR sequences proved rare, a subset of public TCRs occurred across many donors. Data from an earlier analysis indicated that most TCR beta V segments were productive either about 87% or about 30% of the time.

PCR amplification relied on 60 Vbeta primers (plus 13 Jbeta primers). The protocol was immunoSEQ multiplex PCR, while the TCRdb copy is restricted to in-frame clones and leaves out a portion. This sample has over 45,000 clones, with approximately 80% found just once. In the case of this clone: Its target is not known.

V is TRBV6-1 and J is TRBJ2-2; 10 bases align to TRBD1. The sequenced sample was PBMCs. This sequence was found in a man aged 25-45 years in good health and CMV-seronegative. The CDR3 nucleotides are TGTGCCACCACCGGGACAGGGGACACCGGGGAGCTGTTTTTT. Protein sequence: CATTGTGDTGELFF.